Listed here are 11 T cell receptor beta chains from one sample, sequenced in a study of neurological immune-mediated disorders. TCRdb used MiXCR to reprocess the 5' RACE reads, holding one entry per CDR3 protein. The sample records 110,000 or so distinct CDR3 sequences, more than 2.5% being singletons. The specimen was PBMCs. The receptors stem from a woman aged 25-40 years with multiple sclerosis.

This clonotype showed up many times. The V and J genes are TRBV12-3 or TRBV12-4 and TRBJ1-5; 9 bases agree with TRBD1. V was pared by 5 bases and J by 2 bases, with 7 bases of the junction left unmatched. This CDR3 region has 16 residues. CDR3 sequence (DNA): TGTGCCAGCAGTGAATACAGGGGGCAGGGCAATCAGCCCCAGCATTTT. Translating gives CASSEYRGQGNQPQHF.

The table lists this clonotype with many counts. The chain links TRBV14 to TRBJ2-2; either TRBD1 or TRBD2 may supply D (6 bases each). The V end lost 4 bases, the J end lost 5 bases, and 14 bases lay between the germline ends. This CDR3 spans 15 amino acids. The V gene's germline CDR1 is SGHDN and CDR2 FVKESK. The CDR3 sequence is CASSLGGLVTGELFF. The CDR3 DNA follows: TGTGCCAGCAGCCTTGGGGGGCTGGTGACCGGGGAGCTGTTTTTT. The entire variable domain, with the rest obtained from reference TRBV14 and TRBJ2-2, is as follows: EAGVTQFPSHSVIEKGQTVTLRCDPISGHDNLYWYRRVMGKEIKFLLHFVKESKQDESGMPNNRFLAERTGGTYSTLKVQPAELEDSGVYFCASSLGGLVTGELFFGEGSRLTVL.

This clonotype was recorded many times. The CDR3 coding sequence is TGTGCCAGCAGCTTAAGGGAGCTGGGGCCTAACACTGAAGCTTTCTTT. Translation: CASSLRELGPNTEAFF. The V call is TRBV7-8, the J call TRBJ1-1; TRBD1 might be the D (5 bases). This CDR3 is built from 16 residues. Trimming shortened V by 2 bases and J by 2 bases, and 15 bases separated the two germline ends. Germline assignment: CDR1 SGHVS and CDR2 FQNEAQ.

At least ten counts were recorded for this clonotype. In DNA form, the CDR3 reads TGCAGTGCTAGTCTGCTCGGGGAGCTGTTTTTT. The encoded protein is CSASLLGELFF. V is TRBV20-1 and J is TRBJ2-2; D is unclear. Germline loops: CDR1 DFQATT, CDR2 SNEGSKA (reference sequence). V lost 3 bases and J 7 bases, leaving 6 bases between the germline ends. The CDR3 length is 11 residues.

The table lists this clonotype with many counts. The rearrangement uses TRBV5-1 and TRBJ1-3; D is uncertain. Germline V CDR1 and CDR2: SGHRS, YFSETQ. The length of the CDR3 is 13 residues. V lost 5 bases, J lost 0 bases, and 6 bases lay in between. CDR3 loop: CASRGDSGNTIYF. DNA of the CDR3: TGCGCCAGCAGGGGAGACTCTGGAAACACCATATATTTT.

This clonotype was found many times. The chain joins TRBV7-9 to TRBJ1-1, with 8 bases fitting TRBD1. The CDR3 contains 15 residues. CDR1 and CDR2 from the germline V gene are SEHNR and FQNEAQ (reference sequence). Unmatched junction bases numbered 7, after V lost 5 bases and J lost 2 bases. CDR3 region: CASSVRGQGNTEAFF. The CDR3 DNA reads TGTGCCAGCAGCGTCAGGGGGCAAGGAAACACTGAAGCTTTCTTT.

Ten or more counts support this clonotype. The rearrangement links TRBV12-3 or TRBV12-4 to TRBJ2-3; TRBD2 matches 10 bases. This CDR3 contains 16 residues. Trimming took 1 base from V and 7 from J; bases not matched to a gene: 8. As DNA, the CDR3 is TGTGCCAGCAGTTTAGTCGCGGGACTAGCGCAAAATACGCAGTATTTT. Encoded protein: CASSLVAGLAQNTQYF.

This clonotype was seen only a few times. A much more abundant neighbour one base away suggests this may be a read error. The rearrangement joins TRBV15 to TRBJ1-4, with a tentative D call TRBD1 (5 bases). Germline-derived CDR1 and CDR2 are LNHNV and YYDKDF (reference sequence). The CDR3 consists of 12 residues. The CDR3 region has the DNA TGTGACACCAGCAGGGAGAATGAAAAACTGTTTTTT. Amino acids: CDTSRENEKLFF.

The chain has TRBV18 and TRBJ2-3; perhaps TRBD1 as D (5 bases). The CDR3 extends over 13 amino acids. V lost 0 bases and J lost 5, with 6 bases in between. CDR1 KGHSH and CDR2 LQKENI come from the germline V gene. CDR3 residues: CASSPPGQDTQYF. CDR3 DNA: TGTGCCAGCTCACCACCGGGGCAAGATACGCAGTATTTT. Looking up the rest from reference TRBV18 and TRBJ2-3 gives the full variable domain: NAGVMQNPRHLVRRRGQEARLRCSPMKGHSHVYWYRQLPEEGLKFMVYLQKENIIDESGMPKERFSAEFPKEGPSILRIQQVVRGDSAAYFCASSPPGQDTQYFGPGTRLTVL.

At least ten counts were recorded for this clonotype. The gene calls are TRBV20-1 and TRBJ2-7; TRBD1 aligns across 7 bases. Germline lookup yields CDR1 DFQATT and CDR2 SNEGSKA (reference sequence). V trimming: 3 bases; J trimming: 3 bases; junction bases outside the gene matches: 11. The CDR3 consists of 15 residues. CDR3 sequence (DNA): TGCAGTGCTAGCCCGTTCGACAGGGATAGCTACGAGCAGTACTTC. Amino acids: CSASPFDRDSYEQYF.

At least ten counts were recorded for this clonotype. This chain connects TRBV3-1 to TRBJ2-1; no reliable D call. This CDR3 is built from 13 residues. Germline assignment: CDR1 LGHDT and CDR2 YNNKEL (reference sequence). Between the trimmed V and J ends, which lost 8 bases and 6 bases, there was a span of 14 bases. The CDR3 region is CASLGIGFNEQFF. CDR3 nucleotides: TGTGCCAGCTTGGGAATCGGGTTCAATGAGCAGTTCTTC.